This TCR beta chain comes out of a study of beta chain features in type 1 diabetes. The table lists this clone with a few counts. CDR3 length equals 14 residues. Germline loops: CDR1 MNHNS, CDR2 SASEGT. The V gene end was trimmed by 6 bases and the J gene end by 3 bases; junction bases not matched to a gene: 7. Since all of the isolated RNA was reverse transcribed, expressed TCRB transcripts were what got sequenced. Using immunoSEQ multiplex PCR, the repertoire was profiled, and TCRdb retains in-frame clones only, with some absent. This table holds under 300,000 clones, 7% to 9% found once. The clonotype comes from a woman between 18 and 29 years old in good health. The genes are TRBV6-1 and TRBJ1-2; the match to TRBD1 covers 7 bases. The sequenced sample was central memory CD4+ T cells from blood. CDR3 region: CASSRDSHYYGYTF. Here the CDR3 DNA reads TGTGCCAGCAGCCGGGACAGCCATTACTATGGCTACACCTTC.